This T cell receptor beta chain originates from a study of OX40 agonist ivuxolimab in advanced cancers. Turning to the study itself: Treatment received earlier with anti-PD-1, anti-PD-L1 or anti-CTLA-4 agents was allowed, and 40% had some. General study points: In general, CD8+ T cells held more expanded clones than CD4+ did, on average. Near-lowest levels of clonal expansion characterized partial responders at 0.1-3.0 mg/kg.

Drawing of blood for sampling happened at baseline, at cycle 4 day 1, and at cycle 7 day 1. As to this clone: Its antigen is not known.

Trimming pared 0 bases from V and 6 bases from J, leaving 12 bases between. CDR1 SGHVS and CDR2 FNYEAQ come from the germline V gene. This CDR3 is built from 15 residues. The data were produced by immunoSEQ multiplex PCR, yet TCRdb's version contains in-frame clones alone and is incomplete. Here the sample spans about 58,000 clones, 89% being singletons. The J gene is TRBJ2-1, the V gene TRBV7-6, with TRBD1 as a possible D gene (5 bases). The receptor was derived from an adult with an advanced solid tumor such as melanoma, head and neck, liver or kidney cancer. The sequencing here drew on CD4+ or CD8+ T cells sorted from blood, taken in a trial of the OX40 agonist ivuxolimab. The CDR3 sequence: CASSLAQGVGNEQFF. CDR3 in DNA: TGTGCCAGCAGCTTAGCGCAAGGGGTGGGCAATGAGCAGTTCTTC.